What follows are 28 T cell receptor beta chains derived from one specimen sequenced in a study of cytomegalovirus exposure and HLA in healthy donors. The PCR ran on 60 Vbeta and 13 Jbeta primers. Generated by immunoSEQ multiplex PCR, the TCRdb table keeps only in-frame clones and is missing some. The repertoire consists of 100,000 to 150,000 clones, with about 78% occurring once and the leading ten covering over 1.2%. Sample: PBMCs. The source of these receptors is a female donor in good health and CMV-seronegative.

This clone was counted once. The chain is built from TRBV5-1 and TRBJ2-7; 15 bases line up with TRBD2. The CDR3 length is 17 residues. The ends lost 2 bases at V and 2 bases at J; junction bases unmatched: 5. Germline loops: CDR1 SGHRS, CDR2 YFSETQ. This CDR3 reads CASSFGLAGGRAYEQYF. The DNA for the CDR3 is TGCGCCAGCAGCTTCGGACTAGCGGGAGGGAGGGCCTACGAGCAGTACTTC.

This chain joins TRBV13 and TRBJ2-3; 7 positions match TRBD2. CDR1 and CDR2 (germline): PRHDT, FYEKMQ (reference sequence). The V gene end was trimmed by 5 bases and the J gene end by 5 bases; junction bases not matched to a gene: 4. CDR3 size: 13 residues. For the CDR3, the DNA is TGTGCCAGCAGCCGTGGGGGGGGAGATACGCAGTATTTT. This encodes CASSRGGGDTQYF.

The chain recombines TRBV27 with TRBJ2-7; D might be TRBD2 (6 bases). Germline V gene data show CDR1 as MNHEY and CDR2 as SMNVEV (reference sequence). The CDR3 contains 16 residues. V dropped 7 bases and J dropped 2 bases, with 21 bases sitting between them. In DNA, the CDR3 is TGTGCCAGCACTGAGATCTGGTCTAGCGCGACCTACGAGCAGTACTTC. Protein: CASTEIWSSATYEQYF.

The chain has TRBV7-9 and TRBJ2-7; TRBD1 aligns across 9 bases. CDR1 and CDR2 (germline): SEHNR, FQNEAQ (reference sequence). J lost 4 bases, V lost 2 bases, and 6 bases had no gene match. The CDR3 runs 15 residues. CDR3 nucleotides: TGTGCCAGCAGCTTATCGGGACAGGGAGCTTACGAGCAGTACTTC. Protein: CASSLSGQGAYEQYF.

J is TRBJ1-2 and V is TRBV7-2; the D gene is possibly TRBD1 (5 bases). Trimming removed 3 bases from V and 8 bases from J, with 10 bases in between. Per the germline V gene, CDR1 is SGHTA and CDR2 is FQGNSA. CDR3 length equals 12 residues. The CDR3 region has the DNA TGTGCCAGCAGCTTTAGGGGCAAGGGCTACACCTTC. Translating gives CASSFRGKGYTF.

This sequence joins TRBV5-1 and TRBJ2-1, with 9 bases aligning to TRBD1. The germline gives CDR1 SGHRS, CDR2 YFSETQ. This CDR3 spans 15 amino acids. V shed 2 bases, J shed 4 bases, and the junction held 4 bases outside the gene matches. The CDR3: CASSFPGTGYNEQFF. The CDR3, as DNA: TGCGCCAGCAGCTTTCCTGGGACAGGGTACAATGAGCAGTTCTTC.

The chain employs TRBV11-1 and TRBJ2-5; 7 bases fit TRBD1. CDR1 SGHAT and CDR2 FQDESV come from the germline V gene (reference sequence). V lost 8 bases to trimming and J lost 9 bases; unmatched junction nucleotides: 18. The length of the CDR3 is 15 residues. The CDR3: CASSSRGPRPSAQYF. Written as DNA, the CDR3 is TGTGCCAGCTCCTCAAGGGGGCCCCGACCATCGGCCCAGTACTTC.

The sample holds one count of this clone. The CDR3 DNA sequence: TGTGCCAGCAGCGTGGACAGGGGGACTGAAGCTTTCTTT. This sequence encodes CASSVDRGTEAFF. This chain connects TRBV9 to TRBJ1-1, with 10 bases aligning to TRBD1. Germline V gene sequence: CDR1 SGDLS, CDR2 YYNGEE. Trimming removed 2 bases from V and 5 bases from J; junction bases left unmatched: 0. The CDR3 length is 13 residues.

The chain has TRBV7-9 and TRBJ2-5; the D is unclear. Deletions cut 0 bases from V and 0 bases from J, with 5 bases between. CDR3 length equals 14 residues. Germline CDR1 is SEHNR and CDR2 is FQNEAQ (reference sequence). The CDR3 DNA is TGTGCCAGCAGCTTAGCACAGTACCAAGAGACCCAGTACTTC. Translating gives CASSLAQYQETQYF.

The V and J genes are TRBV30 and TRBJ2-7, with a weak D call TRBD2 (5 bases). The V gene lost 5 bases and the J gene lost 2 bases, with 10 bases spanning the gap. The germline V gene has CDR1 GTSNPN and CDR2 SVGIG (reference sequence). The CDR3 loop spans 12 amino acids. The CDR3, as DNA: TGTGCCTGGGGGGAGCAGGCCTACGAGCAGTACTTC. Its translation is CAWGEQAYEQYF.

The table lists this clone with a few counts. This chain links TRBV18 with TRBJ1-4, with TRBD1 matching over 9 bases. Germline lookup yields CDR1 KGHSH and CDR2 LQKENI. Germline trimming cut 6 bases from V and 7 bases from J; bases unmatched to any gene: 6. The CDR3 length is 14 residues. The CDR3 region is CASSLDRGGEKLFF. DNA for the CDR3: TGTGCCAGCTCCCTGGACAGGGGCGGTGAAAAACTGTTTTTT.

CDR3 DNA sequence: TGTGCCAGCAGCCAAGCGGGAGGGCCAAACGAGCAGTACTTC. Protein product: CASSQAGGPNEQYF. The V gene is TRBV4-2, the J gene TRBJ2-7; 8 bases are a match to TRBD2. Germline V gene lookup returns CDR1 LGHNA and CDR2 YNFKEQ. The trim removed 1 base at V and 5 bases at J, leaving 4 bases unmatched. The CDR3 runs to 14 residues.

The chain is built from TRBV28 and TRBJ2-5, with D maybe TRBD2 (6 bases). The CDR3 is 12 residues long. V was shortened by 5 bases and J by 5 bases, with 9 bases between the two germline ends. In germline, CDR1 is MDHEN, CDR2 SYDVKM. CDR3 nucleotide sequence: TGTGCCAGCAGTGGGGACTCGGAGACCCAGTACTTC. Translated: CASSGDSETQYF.

This chain uses TRBV6-6 with TRBJ1-5; 9 nucleotides line up with TRBD1. The germline CDR1 and CDR2 sequences are MNHNY and SVGAGI (reference sequence). V shed 1 base and J 4 bases; nucleotides not matched to a gene: 2. CDR3 size: 15 residues. CDR3 in amino acids: CASSYLGQGNQPQHF. The DNA for the CDR3 is TGTGCCAGCAGTTACTTAGGACAGGGGAATCAGCCCCAGCATTTT.

CDR3 coding DNA: TGTGCCAGCAGCTTAGGTGTAGCTCCGGACGAGCAGTACTTC. Residues: CASSLGVAPDEQYF. The chain carries TRBV7-2 and TRBJ2-7; D call uncertain. V was cut by 1 base and J by 5 bases, with 12 bases left in between. From germline, CDR1 is SGHTA and CDR2 FQGNSA. This CDR3 has 14 residues.

This rearrangement joins TRBV7-2 to TRBJ2-7; D remains ambiguous. V was clipped by 5 bases and J by 4 bases, with 12 bases between them. Germline CDR1 and CDR2: SGHTA and FQGNSA. The CDR3 has 13 residues. The CDR3 spells CASSPRASYEQYF. As DNA, the CDR3 is TGTGCCAGCAGCCCTCGAGCGTCGTACGAGCAGTACTTC. Full variable domain (outside the CDR3, taken from reference TRBV7-2 and TRBJ2-7): GAGVSQSPSNKVTEKGKDVELRCDPISGHTALYWYRQSLGQGLEFLIYFQGNSAPDKSGLPSDRFSAERTGGSVSTLTIQRTQQEDSAVYLCASSPRASYEQYFGPGTRLTVT.

This chain uses TRBV27 with TRBJ2-3; the match to TRBD2 covers 10 bases. Per germline, CDR1 MNHEY and CDR2 SMNVEV (reference sequence). The CDR3 is made up of 15 amino acids. Germline trimming cut 3 bases from V and 3 bases from J; bases unmatched to any gene: 3. CDR3 sequence reads: CASSLLTSGTDTQYF. As DNA, the CDR3 is TGTGCCAGCAGTTTGTTGACTAGCGGGACAGATACGCAGTATTTT.

This chain links TRBV4-1 with TRBJ2-7; weak D call: TRBD2 (6 bases). The length of the CDR3 is 17 residues. Germline values: CDR1 MGHRA, CDR2 YSYEKL. V shed 4 bases and J shed 0 bases, with 19 bases lying between them. The CDR3 sequence is CASSPRDGRFASYEQYF. CDR3 in DNA: TGCGCCAGCAGCCCCCGGGACGGGAGATTTGCCTCCTACGAGCAGTACTTC.

The rearrangement uses TRBV27 and TRBJ1-1, with D uncertain. V was cut by 5 bases and J by 1 base, with 8 bases left in between. From germline, CDR1 is MNHEY and CDR2 SMNVEV (reference sequence). This CDR3 region has 13 residues. The CDR3 bases are TGTGCCAGCAGTCCTCTAACGAACACTGAAGCTTTCTTT. As protein: CASSPLTNTEAFF.

In its sample, this clone was seen a few times. The chain links TRBV5-1 to TRBJ1-4, with D hard to call. Trimming shortened V by 3 bases and J by 5 bases, and 11 bases separated the two germline ends. Germline CDR1 reads SGHRS; CDR2 reads YFSETQ. This CDR3 comprises 14 residues. The CDR3 region has the DNA TGCGCCAGCAGCTCCAGGCCGGAAAATGAAAAACTGTTTTTT. Its protein is CASSSRPENEKLFF.

The rearrangement joins TRBV9 to TRBJ2-1, with 7 bases lining up with TRBD2. V lost 3 bases, J lost 9 bases, and 6 bases stayed unmatched. Germline lookup yields CDR1 SGDLS and CDR2 YYNGEE. This CDR3 region has 13 residues. The CDR3 spells CASSEVGGSEQFF. CDR3 DNA: TGTGCCAGCAGCGAGGTGGGGGGGAGTGAGCAGTTCTTC. Full variable domain (missing parts from reference TRBV9 and TRBJ2-1): DSGVTQTPKHLITATGQRVTLRCSPRSGDLSVYWYQQSLDQGLQFLIQYYNGEERAKGNILERFSAQQFPDLHSELNLSSLELGDSALYFCASSEVGGSEQFFGPGTRLTVL.

V gene TRBV19 combines with J gene TRBJ1-1; 7 bases are shared with TRBD1. Germline CDR1 LNHDA, CDR2 SQIVND (reference sequence). V lost 10 bases and J lost 1; bases outside the gene matches: 3. This CDR3 contains 12 residues. CDR3 DNA sequence: TGTGCCACCCGGGACAGGAACACTGAAGCTTTCTTT. As protein: CATRDRNTEAFF.

Only one count was recorded for this clone. V and J are TRBV7-2 and TRBJ2-7; 9 nucleotides align to TRBD2. Germline lookup yields CDR1 SGHTA and CDR2 FQGNSA. With V trimmed by 1 base and J by 0 bases, 4 bases remained unmatched. The CDR3 loop spans 16 amino acids. This CDR3 reads CASSLVSGSPSYEQYF. DNA for the CDR3: TGTGCCAGCAGCTTAGTTAGCGGGAGCCCCTCCTACGAGCAGTACTTC.

V and J are TRBV7-9 and TRBJ1-3; tentatively, D is TRBD1 (6 bases). V was cut by 5 bases and J by 4 bases, with 21 bases left in between. Germline CDR1 and CDR2: SEHNR and FQNEAQ (reference sequence). The CDR3 extends over 17 amino acids. CDR3 bases: TGTGCCAGCAGCCAGCGCGGTTCGGGGGGGCGAGGAAACACCATATATTTT. It encodes CASSQRGSGGRGNTIYF. The complete variable domain, with remaining parts taken from reference TRBV7-9 and TRBJ1-3, reads DTGVSQNPRHKITKRGQNVTFRCDPISEHNRLYWYRQTLGQGPEFLTYFQNEAQLEKSRLLSDRFSAERPKGSFSTLEIQRTEQGDSAMYLCASSQRGSGGRGNTIYFGEGSWLTVV.

This clone was detected only once. V usage is TRBV4-3 and J usage is TRBJ2-2; TRBD1 is a possible D gene (5 bases). V was pared by 5 bases and J by 6 bases, with 19 bases between. CDR1 and CDR2 from the germline V gene are LGHNA and YSLEER. This CDR3 spans 16 amino acids. The CDR3, as DNA: TGCGCCAGCAGCTCCCGACAGCCCCTATCTGCCGGGGAGCTGTTTTTT. Translating it yields CASSSRQPLSAGELFF.

V is TRBV28 and J is TRBJ2-7; D not resolved. CDR1 and CDR2 from the germline V gene are MDHEN and SYDVKM. Trimming removed 5 bases from V and 1 base from J, with 12 bases in between. The CDR3 is 14 residues long. CDR3: CASSPSRASYEQYF. Here the CDR3 DNA reads TGTGCCAGCAGTCCATCTCGAGCTTCCTACGAGCAGTACTTC.

The chain uses TRBV7-2 and TRBJ2-7; 8 bases match TRBD1. The CDR3 is 15 residues long. Trimming removed 1 base from V and 4 bases from J; junction bases left unmatched: 6. Germline CDR1 and CDR2: SGHTA and FQGNSA. The CDR3 here is CASSLGQGAQYEQYF. CDR3 bases: TGTGCCAGCAGCTTAGGGCAGGGGGCGCAGTACGAGCAGTACTTC.

V is TRBV5-1 and J is TRBJ2-7, with 10 bases that match TRBD2. The CDR3 has 15 residues. In germline, CDR1 is SGHRS, CDR2 YFSETQ. With V trimmed by 4 bases and J by 4 bases, 8 bases remained unmatched. CDR3 amino acids: CASSPSGSKVYEQYF. The CDR3 DNA reads as TGCGCCAGCAGCCCTAGCGGGAGTAAGGTATACGAGCAGTACTTC.